This paragraph covers one T cell receptor (beta chain) sequence. Its antigen remains unidentified. The sample belongs to a study of T-cell memory formation after mild COVID-19. Study observations and caveats: SARS-CoV-2 specificity of second-wave clones peaking day 37 was unconfirmed. Contracting clones from day 15 to 85 had balanced CD4/CD8; later expanders favoured CD4+.

TCRdb independently ran MiXCR on the 5' RACE reads; one entry per CDR3 protein. The repertoire holds around 320,000 distinct CDR3 sequences, with around 27% as singletons. CDR1 SNHLY and CDR2 FYNNEI come from the germline V gene. Trimming shortened V by 10 bases and J by 7 bases, and 8 bases separated the two germline ends. The CDR3 is made up of 10 amino acids. This TCR was recovered from an adult woman who had mild COVID-19 (a few samples of this study predate the infection). Cell type and time point are not known. Sequenced: PBMCs or a T cell subset sorted from them (not recorded which). The gene calls are TRBV2 and TRBJ2-1; D not certain. DNA of the CDR3: TGTGCCATTACGGAGAATGAGCAGTTCTTC. Translation gives CAITENEQFF.